These 23 T cell receptor beta chains were sequenced from one sample in a study of blood T cell repertoires in COVID-19. Repertoires were generated with immunoSEQ multiplex PCR, while TCRdb's copy carries only in-frame clones and drops some. This sample has around 230,000 clones, with roughly 87% found just once. Specimen: PBMCs or T cells enriched from blood (not recorded which). These receptors were taken from a man aged 18 to 29 with acute COVID-19.

This chain links TRBV28 with TRBJ2-5; TRBD1 aligns across 7 bases. Germline CDR1 is MDHEN and CDR2 is SYDVKM. The CDR3 totals 13 residues. V was clipped by 6 bases and J by 3 bases; unmatched bases: 4. For the CDR3, the DNA is TGTGCCAGCAGCTTCGACAGGGAAGAGACCCAGTACTTC. Amino acids: CASSFDREETQYF.

The chain's CDR3 is CASSPPLAGGREQYF. Here the CDR3 DNA reads TGTGCCAGCTCACCACCTCTAGCGGGAGGCAGGGAGCAGTACTTC. The chain joins TRBV18 to TRBJ2-7, with 11 bases that match TRBD2. CDR1 and CDR2 from the germline V gene are KGHSH and LQKENI. The V and J ends lost 0 bases and 7 bases, in that order; junction bases with no gene match: 5. The CDR3 length is 15 residues.

This chain joins TRBV9 and TRBJ2-1; 12 nucleotides line up with TRBD2. The CDR3 is made up of 17 amino acids. The J segment lost 9 bases and the V segment lost 0 bases, leaving 10 bases of the junction unmatched. The germline V gene has CDR1 SGDLS and CDR2 YYNGEE. The CDR3 is CASSVASGTSGWGEQFF. Written as DNA, the CDR3 is TGTGCCAGCAGCGTAGCATCGGGGACTAGCGGGTGGGGTGAGCAGTTCTTC.

This clone has only one observation. This CDR3 is also generated by other DNA sequences in the sample. The chain employs TRBV5-5 and TRBJ2-1; D remains unclear. Germline V gene lookup returns CDR1 SGHKS and CDR2 YYEKEE (reference sequence). This CDR3 comprises 12 residues. With 0 bases removed from V and 6 bases from J, the gap between germline ends came to 4 bases. DNA of the CDR3: TGTGCCAGCAGCTTGGCCGGCAATGAGCAGTTCTTC. Amino acid sequence: CASSLAGNEQFF.

The chain recombines TRBV19 with TRBJ2-2; TRBD1 is a possible D gene (6 bases). Germline V gene sequence: CDR1 LNHDA, CDR2 SQIVND (reference sequence). The CDR3 runs 18 residues. Deletions cut 2 bases from V and 2 bases from J, with 18 bases between. The CDR3 sequence: CASSINYFSGVNTGELFF. DNA for the CDR3: TGTGCCAGTAGTATAAACTACTTTTCAGGGGTCAACACCGGGGAGCTGTTTTTT.

The chain is built from TRBV6-5 and TRBJ1-6, with D possibly matching TRBD1 (5 bases). The CDR3 loop spans 15 amino acids. CDR1 MNHEY and CDR2 SVGAGI come from the germline V gene. V was cut by 0 bases and J by 6 bases, with 9 bases left in between. In nucleotides, the CDR3 is TGTGCCAGCAGTTACTCGATCGGGGGTAATTCACCCCTCCACTTT. Amino acids: CASSYSIGGNSPLHF.

Worth noting for this clone: Mismatch with germline at one junction end may stem from a read error. This chain uses TRBV7-7 with TRBJ2-1; 8 bases line up with TRBD2. Germline CDR1 and CDR2: SSHAT and FNYEAQ (reference sequence). The CDR3 consists of 16 residues. The CDR3 nucleotides are TGTGCTAGCAGCTTGCAAGCGGGAGTTTCCTACAATGAGCAGTTCTTC. As protein: CASSLQAGVSYNEQFF.

The CDR3 nucleotides read TGTGCCAGCAGCTCTGGGACTCCTATTTACAATGAGCAGTTCTTC. It is translated as CASSSGTPIYNEQFF. V and J are TRBV13 and TRBJ2-1; D possibly corresponds to TRBD2 (6 bases). Germline V gives CDR1 PRHDT, CDR2 FYEKMQ (reference sequence). V was pared by 4 bases and J by 4 bases, with 14 bases between. The CDR3 consists of 15 residues.

This clone was picked up a small number of times. The chain has TRBV7-8 and TRBJ1-6; 8 bases match TRBD1. CDR1 is SGHVS and CDR2 is FQNEAQ in the germline V gene. V was pared by 3 bases and J by 6 bases, with 7 bases of the junction left unmatched. There are 16 residues in the CDR3. CDR3: CASSFGTTGANSPLHF. For the CDR3, the DNA is TGTGCCAGCAGCTTTGGTACGACAGGGGCTAATTCACCCCTCCACTTT.

This chain joins TRBV7-8 and TRBJ1-6, with D maybe TRBD1 (6 bases). Trimming pared 2 bases from V and 7 bases from J, leaving 21 bases between. Germline loops: CDR1 SGHVS, CDR2 FQNEAQ. The CDR3 runs to 18 residues. This chain's CDR3 is CASSLIGRGAIGNSPLHF. The DNA for the CDR3 is TGTGCCAGCAGCTTAATCGGTCGGGGGGCGATTGGGAATTCACCCCTCCACTTT. Complete variable domain (other parts from reference TRBV7-8 and TRBJ1-6): GAGVSQSPRYKVAKRGQDVALRCDPISGHVSLFWYQQALGQGPEFLTYFQNEAQLDKSGLPSDRFFAERPEGSVSTLKIQRTQQEDSAVYLCASSLIGRGAIGNSPLHFGNGTRLTVT.

V is TRBV2 and J is TRBJ2-5; 8 nucleotides line up with TRBD2. Germline trimming cut 0 bases from V and 3 bases from J; bases unmatched to any gene: 3. This CDR3 is 15 amino acids long. The germline CDR1 and CDR2 sequences are SNHLY and FYNNEI. The CDR3 region has the DNA TGTGCCAGCAGTGAAGCTAGCGGGGTAAAAGAGACCCAGTACTTC. Translated: CASSEASGVKETQYF.

This chain links TRBV4-1 with TRBJ1-6; tentatively, D is TRBD1 (6 bases). V was pared by 4 bases and J by 7 bases, with 20 bases between. The CDR3 is 17 residues long. Germline values: CDR1 MGHRA, CDR2 YSYEKL. The CDR3 sequence: CASSPVGVGGRNSPLHF. Here the CDR3 DNA reads TGCGCCAGCAGCCCCGTCGGGGTCGGGGGGCGGAATTCACCCCTCCACTTT.

The gene calls are TRBV5-1 and TRBJ2-3; 16 bases map to TRBD2. The germline V gene encodes CDR1 SGHRS and CDR2 YFSETQ. Trimming cost V 0 bases and J 5 bases; bases outside gene matches: 6. This CDR3 region has 18 residues. The CDR3 loop is CASSLAGTSGRAGDTQYF. The CDR3, as DNA: TGCGCCAGCAGCTTGGCGGGGACTAGCGGGAGGGCCGGAGATACGCAGTATTTT.

The rearrangement joins TRBV27 to TRBJ1-5, with a weak D call TRBD1 (6 bases). V shed 4 bases and J shed 6 bases, with 19 bases lying between them. The CDR3 length is 16 residues. Germline V gene data show CDR1 as MNHEY and CDR2 as SMNVEV (reference sequence). CDR3 loop: CASSSLGVGARQPQHF. The CDR3 bases are TGTGCCAGCAGTTCCCTCGGTGTGGGGGCCCGTCAGCCCCAGCATTTT.

V gene TRBV28 combines with J gene TRBJ2-7; TRBD1 might be the D (6 bases). CDR1 and CDR2 from the germline V gene are MDHEN and SYDVKM. Between the trimmed V and J ends, which lost 7 bases and 3 bases, there was a span of 16 bases. CDR3 length equals 14 residues. CDR3 DNA sequence: TGTGCCAGCACTTCCCTACAGGGACGCTACGAGCAGTACTTC. Translated, it gives CASTSLQGRYEQYF.

The rearrangement links TRBV6-5 to TRBJ2-7; D is unresolved. From germline, CDR1 is MNHEY and CDR2 SVGAGI. CDR3 length: 11 residues. V was pared by 0 bases and J by 7 bases, with 4 bases between. CDR3: CASSYSLEQYF. CDR3 sequence (DNA): TGTGCCAGCAGTTACTCCTTGGAGCAGTACTTC.

V gene TRBV28 combines with J gene TRBJ2-5, with no clear D. V was trimmed by 5 bases and J by 3 bases, leaving 16 bases between them. Per germline, CDR1 MDHEN and CDR2 SYDVKM. This CDR3 has 15 residues. This chain's CDR3 is CASSPVELSEETQYF. DNA of the CDR3: TGTGCCAGCAGTCCTGTAGAACTAAGTGAAGAGACCCAGTACTTC.

This clone appeared once. The chain combines TRBV11-2 with TRBJ2-5, with a weak D call TRBD2 (6 bases). The CDR3 sequence is 14 residues long. V was cut by 4 bases and J by 5 bases, with 14 bases left in between. CDR1 and CDR2 (germline): SGHAT, FQNNGV. CDR3 protein: CASSSGGGRETQYF. For the CDR3, the DNA is TGTGCCAGCAGCTCCGGTGGAGGGCGGGAGACCCAGTACTTC.

The rearrangement uses TRBV2 and TRBJ2-7; 7 positions agree with TRBD2. CDR1 and CDR2 from the germline V gene are SNHLY and FYNNEI. The CDR3 extends over 14 amino acids. J gave up 1 base and V 8 bases, and 8 bases lay outside the gene matches. The CDR3 is CASLPRAGSYEQYF. The DNA for the CDR3 is TGTGCCAGCTTACCGAGAGCGGGATCCTACGAGCAGTACTTC.

The CDR3 DNA reads TGTGCCAGCACCCGGGACTCGAACTCCTACGAGCAGTACTTC. Protein product: CASTRDSNSYEQYF. The V call is TRBV7-9, the J call TRBJ2-7, with D maybe TRBD2 (6 bases). Germline V gene data show CDR1 as SEHNR and CDR2 as FQNEAQ (reference sequence). The CDR3 sequence is 14 residues long. V was pared by 7 bases and J by 0 bases, with 13 bases between.

This clone was seen only a few times. This chain connects TRBV6-2 or TRBV6-3 to TRBJ2-5, with D possibly TRBD2 on 6 matching bases. V was shortened by 2 bases and J by 4 bases, with 11 bases between the two germline ends. CDR1 MNHEY and CDR2 SVGEGT come from the germline V gene. This CDR3 comprises 14 residues. CDR3 bases: TGTGCCAGCAGTTACCACCAGGGAGGAGAGACCCAGTACTTC. Translating gives CASSYHQGGETQYF.

This chain joins TRBV27 and TRBJ1-1, with D possibly TRBD1 on 5 matching bases. This CDR3 contains 12 residues. Germline V gene lookup returns CDR1 MNHEY and CDR2 SMNVEV (reference sequence). V was pared by 3 bases and J by 8 bases, with 10 bases between. CDR3 nucleotides: TGTGCCAGCAGTTTCGGGGGTAGGGAAGCTTTCTTT. It encodes CASSFGGREAFF.

The chain joins TRBV5-4 to TRBJ2-7; TRBD2 matches at 8 bases. The CDR3 sequence is 15 residues long. The germline CDR1 and CDR2 sequences are SGHNT and YYREEE (reference sequence). V shed 4 bases and J 6 bases; nucleotides not matched to a gene: 12. CDR3 coding DNA: TGTGCCAGCAGCCTACGTGACAGCGGGAGAACCGAGCAGTACTTC. It yields the protein CASSLRDSGRTEQYF. Combining the CDR3 with reference TRBV5-4 and TRBJ2-7 gives the whole variable domain ETGVTQSPTHLIKTRGQQVTLRCSSQSGHNTVSWYQQALGQGPQFIFQYYREEENGRGNFPPRFSGLQFPNYSSELNVNALELDDSALYLCASSLRDSGRTEQYFGPGTRLTVT.